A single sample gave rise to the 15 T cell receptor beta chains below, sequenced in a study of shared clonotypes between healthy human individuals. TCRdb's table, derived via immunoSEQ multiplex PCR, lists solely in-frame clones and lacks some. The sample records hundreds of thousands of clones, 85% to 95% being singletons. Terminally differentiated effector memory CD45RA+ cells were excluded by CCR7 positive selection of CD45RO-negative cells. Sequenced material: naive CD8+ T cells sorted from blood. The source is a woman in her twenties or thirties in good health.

CDR3 nucleotides: TGTGCCAGCTCACCTATGCTTGGCGCAGACCCGTACGAGCAGTACTTC. As protein: CASSPMLGADPYEQYF. V usage is TRBV18 and J usage is TRBJ2-7; D remains ambiguous. Per the germline V gene, CDR1 is KGHSH and CDR2 is LQKENI. The CDR3 length is 16 residues. The V end lost 3 bases, the J end lost 4 bases, and 19 bases lay between the germline ends.

The CDR3 is CASTKRASGNYEQYF. CDR3 coding DNA: TGTGCCAGCACCAAAAGGGCTAGCGGGAATTACGAGCAGTACTTC. This chain connects TRBV13 to TRBJ2-7; the match to TRBD2 covers 9 bases. After removal of 7 bases from V and 4 bases from J, the junction contained 11 bases not matched to a gene. Germline CDR1 is PRHDT and CDR2 is FYEKMQ (reference sequence). The CDR3 runs to 15 residues.

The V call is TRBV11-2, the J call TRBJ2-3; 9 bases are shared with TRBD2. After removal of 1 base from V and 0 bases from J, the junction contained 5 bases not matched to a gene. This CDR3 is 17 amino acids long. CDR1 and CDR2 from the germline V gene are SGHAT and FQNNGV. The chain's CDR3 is CASSLVGLAISTDTQYF. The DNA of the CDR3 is TGTGCCAGCAGCTTAGTCGGACTAGCGATTAGCACAGATACGCAGTATTTT. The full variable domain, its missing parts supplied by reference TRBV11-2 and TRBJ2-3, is EAGVAQSPRYKIIEKRQSVAFWCNPISGHATLYWYQQILGQGPKLLIQFQNNGVVDDSQLPKDRFSAERLKGVDSTLKIQPAKLEDSAVYLCASSLVGLAISTDTQYFGPGTRLTVL.

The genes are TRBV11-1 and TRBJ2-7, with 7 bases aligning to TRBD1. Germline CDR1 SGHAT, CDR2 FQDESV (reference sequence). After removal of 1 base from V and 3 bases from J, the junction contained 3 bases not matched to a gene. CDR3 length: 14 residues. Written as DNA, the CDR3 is TGTGCCAGCAGCTTAGGGGGACAGAACTACGAGCAGTACTTC. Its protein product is CASSLGGQNYEQYF.

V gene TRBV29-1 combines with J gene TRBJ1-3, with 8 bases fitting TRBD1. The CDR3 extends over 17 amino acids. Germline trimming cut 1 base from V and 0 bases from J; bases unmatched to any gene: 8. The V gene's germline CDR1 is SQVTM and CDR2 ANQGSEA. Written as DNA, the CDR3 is TGCAGCGTTGAAGCGGGGACAGGCGGACACTCTGGAAACACCATATATTTT. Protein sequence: CSVEAGTGGHSGNTIYF.

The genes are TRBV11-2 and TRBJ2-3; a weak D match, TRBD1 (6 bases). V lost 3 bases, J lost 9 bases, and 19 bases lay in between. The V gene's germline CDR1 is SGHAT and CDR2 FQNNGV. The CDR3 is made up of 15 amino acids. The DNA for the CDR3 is TGTGCCAGCAGCTTTTTCGAGGACAAGGGGGAAACGCAGTATTTT. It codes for CASSFFEDKGETQYF.

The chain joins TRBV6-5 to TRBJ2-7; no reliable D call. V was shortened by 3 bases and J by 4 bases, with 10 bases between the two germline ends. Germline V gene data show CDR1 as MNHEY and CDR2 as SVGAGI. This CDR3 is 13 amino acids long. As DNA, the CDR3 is TGTGCCAGCAGTTATACGGCCGCTTACGAGCAGTACTTC. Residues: CASSYTAAYEQYF.

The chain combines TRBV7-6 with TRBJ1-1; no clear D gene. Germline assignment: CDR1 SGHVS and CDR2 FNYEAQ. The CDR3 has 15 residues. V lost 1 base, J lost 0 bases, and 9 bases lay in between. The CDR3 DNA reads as TGTGCCAGCAGCTTAGGTGACGGAGTGAACACTGAAGCTTTCTTT. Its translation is CASSLGDGVNTEAFF.

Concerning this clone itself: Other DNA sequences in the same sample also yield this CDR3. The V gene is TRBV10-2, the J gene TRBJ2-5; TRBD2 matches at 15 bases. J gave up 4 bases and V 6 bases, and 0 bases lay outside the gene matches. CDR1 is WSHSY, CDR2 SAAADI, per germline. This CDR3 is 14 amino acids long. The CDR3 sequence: CASRGLAGGETQYF. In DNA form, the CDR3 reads TGCGCCAGCAGGGGACTAGCGGGAGGAGAGACCCAGTACTTC.

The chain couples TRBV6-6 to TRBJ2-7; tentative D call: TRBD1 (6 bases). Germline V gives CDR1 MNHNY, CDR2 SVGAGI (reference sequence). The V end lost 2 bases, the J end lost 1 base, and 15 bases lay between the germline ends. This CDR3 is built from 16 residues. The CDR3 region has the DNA TGTGCCAGCAGTTACCGCCGAGGGCAGGGGTCCTACGAGCAGTACTTC. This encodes CASSYRRGQGSYEQYF.

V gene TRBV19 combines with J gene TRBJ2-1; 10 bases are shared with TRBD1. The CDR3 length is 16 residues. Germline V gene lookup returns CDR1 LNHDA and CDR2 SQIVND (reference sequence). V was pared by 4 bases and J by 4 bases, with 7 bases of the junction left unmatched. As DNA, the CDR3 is TGTGCCAGTAGTAGAACCCTGGGACAGGGGTACAATGAGCAGTTCTTC. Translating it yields CASSRTLGQGYNEQFF.

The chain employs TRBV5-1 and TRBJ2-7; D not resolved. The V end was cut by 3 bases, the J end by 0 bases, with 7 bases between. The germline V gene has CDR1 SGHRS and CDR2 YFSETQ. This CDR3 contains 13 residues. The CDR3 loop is CASSSDASYEQYF. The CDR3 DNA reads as TGCGCCAGCAGCTCTGATGCCTCCTACGAGCAGTACTTC.

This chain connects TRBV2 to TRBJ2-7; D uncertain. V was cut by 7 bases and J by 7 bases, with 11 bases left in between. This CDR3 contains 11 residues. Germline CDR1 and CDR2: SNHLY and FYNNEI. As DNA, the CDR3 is TGTGCCAGCAACAGTGGTGCGGAGCAGTACTTC. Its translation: CASNSGAEQYF.

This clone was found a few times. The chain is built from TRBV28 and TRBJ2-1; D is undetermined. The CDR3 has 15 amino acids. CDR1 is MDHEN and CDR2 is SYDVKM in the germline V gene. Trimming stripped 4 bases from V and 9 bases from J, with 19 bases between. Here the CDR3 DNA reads TGTGCCAGCAGTTCTGGGTACTCAGACGAAGGTGAGCAGTTCTTC. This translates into CASSSGYSDEGEQFF.

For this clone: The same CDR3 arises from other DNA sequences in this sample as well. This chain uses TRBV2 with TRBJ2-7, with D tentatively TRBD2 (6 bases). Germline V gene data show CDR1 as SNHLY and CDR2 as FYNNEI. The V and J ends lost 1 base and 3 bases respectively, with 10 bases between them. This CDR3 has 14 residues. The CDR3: CASSEVAGGYEQYF. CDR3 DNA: TGTGCCAGCAGTGAAGTAGCCGGGGGCTACGAGCAGTACTTC. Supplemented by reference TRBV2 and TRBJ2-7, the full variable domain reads EPEVTQTPSHQVTQMGQEVILRCVPISNHLYFYWYRQILGQKVEFLVSFYNNEISEKSEIFDDQFSVERPDGSNFTLKIRSTKLEDSAMYFCASSEVAGGYEQYFGPGTRLTVT.